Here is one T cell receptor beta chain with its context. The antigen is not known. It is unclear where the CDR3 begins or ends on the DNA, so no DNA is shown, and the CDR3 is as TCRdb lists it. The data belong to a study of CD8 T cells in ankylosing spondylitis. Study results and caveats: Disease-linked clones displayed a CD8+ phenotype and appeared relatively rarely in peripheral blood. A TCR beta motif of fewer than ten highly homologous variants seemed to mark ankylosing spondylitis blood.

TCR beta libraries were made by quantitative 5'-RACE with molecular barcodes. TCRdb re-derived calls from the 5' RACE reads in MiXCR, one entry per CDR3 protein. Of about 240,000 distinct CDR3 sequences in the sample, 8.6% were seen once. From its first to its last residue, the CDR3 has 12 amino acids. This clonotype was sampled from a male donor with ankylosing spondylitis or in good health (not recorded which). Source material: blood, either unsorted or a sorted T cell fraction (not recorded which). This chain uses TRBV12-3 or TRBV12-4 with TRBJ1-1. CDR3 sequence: CASILGNTEAFF.